This T cell receptor (beta chain) was obtained from a study of cytomegalovirus exposure and HLA in healthy donors. Study-wide results and caveats: The study found most TCR sequences rare, yet found some public TCRs in many donors. A later examination showed that TCR association rates differed by HLA locus, with DRB1 most and HLA-C fewest.

CDR1 and CDR2 (germline): GTSNPN, SVGIG (reference sequence). The CDR3 is 13 residues long. Trimming left V 7 bases short and J 3 bases short, with 12 bases between. In regard to this clone: Its antigen remains unknown.

PCR amplification relied on 60 Vbeta primers (plus 13 Jbeta primers). Method: immunoSEQ multiplex PCR; TCRdb's copy keeps in-frame clones and lacks some. This table holds 63,000 or so clones, around 76% found once. The sequence was collected from a woman younger than 45 in good health and CMV-seropositive. Sequenced input: PBMCs. The rearrangement joins TRBV30 to TRBJ1-4; no reliable D call. The CDR3 loop is CASAREPNEKLFF. CDR3 DNA: TGTGCCTCGGCCCGGGAGCCTAATGAAAAACTGTTTTTT.